A selection of T cell receptor beta chains follows, all from one sample in a study of blood T cell repertoires in COVID-19. Produced via immunoSEQ multiplex PCR; TCRdb's table is partial and in-frame only. Of approximately 150,000 clones in the sample, roughly 85% were seen once. The sequenced sample consisted of peripheral blood. The origin of the receptors is a human donor in a cohort sampled during active COVID-19. CDR3s include the opening cysteine and the closing phenylalanine or tryptophan. The D gene is left open where the match is weak. The size field is filled for only some rows; it gives once, few, many or a size class.

J | V | size | D | CDR3 | DNA
TRBJ1-3 | TRBV11-3 | . | . | CASSYRNTIYF | TGTGCCAGCAGCTATAGAAACACCATATATTTT
TRBJ2-3 | TRBV4-3 | once | TRBD2 | CASSQGGLAGVRDTQYF | TGCGCCAGCAGCCAAGGAGGACTAGCGGGGGTCCGGGATACGCAGTATTTT
TRBJ1-4 | TRBV4-3 | . | . | CASSQTGFENEKLFF | TGCGCCAGCAGCCAAACGGGGTTCGAAAATGAAAAACTGTTTTTT
TRBJ2-7 | TRBV9 | . | . | CASSGVRGYEQYF | TGTGCCAGCAGCGGAGTACGGGGTTACGAGCAGTACTTC
TRBJ1-3 | TRBV19 | . | TRBD1 | CASRQGAGNTIYF | TGTGCCAGTAGGCAGGGGGCTGGAAACACCATATATTTT
TRBJ1-2 | TRBV28 | many | . | CASVGEVWGYGYTF | TGTGCCAGCGTCGGGGAGGTATGGGGCTATGGCTACACCTTC
TRBJ1-6 | TRBV5-6 | . | TRBD1 | CASSLVTGVNSPLHF | TGTGCCAGCAGCTTGGTTACAGGGGTGAATTCACCCCTCCACTTT
TRBJ2-3 | TRBV7-2 | . | TRBD2 | CASSLALAVTDTQYF | TGTGCCAGCAGCTTAGCACTAGCGGTAACAGATACGCAGTATTTT
TRBJ1-6 | TRBV19 | . | TRBD1 | CASSGTGGSDSPLHF | TGTGCCAGTTCCGGGACAGGGGGGTCGGATTCACCCCTCCACTTT
TRBJ2-3 | TRBV6-6 | once | TRBD2 | CASSSASGVTDTQYF | TGTGCCAGCAGTTCGGCTAGCGGGGTCACAGATACGCAGTATTTT
TRBJ2-3 | TRBV27 | . | . | CASSLSGPGSGSDTQYF | TGTGCCAGCAGTTTATCGGGTCCCGGGAGTGGGTCAGATACGCAGTATTTT
TRBJ2-1 | TRBV9 | once | . | CASSSRLSYNEQFF | TGTGCCAGCAGCTCCCGACTGTCTTACAATGAGCAGTTCTTC
TRBJ1-2 | TRBV27 | . | . | CASSLTGSGGRYGYTF | TGTGCCAGCAGTTTAACAGGGTCCGGCGGTAGGTATGGCTACACCTTC
TRBJ1-2 | TRBV5-1 | . | TRBD1 | CASSSTGRNPNGYTF | TGCGCCAGCAGCTCGACAGGGCGAAACCCGAATGGCTACACCTTC
TRBJ1-1 | TRBV9 | . | . | CASSPSNTEAFF | TGTGCCAGCAGCCCCTCGAACACTGAAGCTTTCTTT
TRBJ2-5 | TRBV6-5 | . | TRBD2 | CASSYSGIAGAETQYF | TGTGCCAGCAGTTACTCGGGGATAGCGGGGGCCGAAACCCAGTACTTC
TRBJ2-7 | TRBV6-5 | once | TRBD1 | CASSYSRTGTYEQYF | TGTGCCAGCAGTTACTCCCGGACAGGGACCTACGAGCAGTACTTC
TRBJ1-1 | TRBV7-9 | few | . | CASSFKGSDTEAFF | TGTGCCAGCAGCTTCAAGGGGTCAGACACTGAAGCTTTCTTT
TRBJ1-6 | TRBV27 | . | . | CASSLTGIGTPLHF | TGTGCCAGCAGTTTAACGGGAATCGGGACACCCCTCCACTTT
TRBJ1-2 | TRBV7-9 | . | . | CASSPSGGNYGYTF | TGTGCCAGCAGCCCGAGCGGCGGAAACTATGGCTACACCTTC
TRBJ2-5 | TRBV7-6 | . | . | CASSLGIFGGGETQYF | TGTGCCAGCAGCTTAGGCATTTTCGGGGGTGGAGAGACCCAGTACTTC
TRBJ2-3 | TRBV10-1 | once | . | CASSDPRLLGTDTQYF | TGCGCCAGCAGTGACCCACGACTCCTAGGTACAGATACGCAGTATTTT
TRBJ2-7 | TRBV30 | . | TRBD2 | CAWRTSSYEQYF | TGTGCCTGGAGGACTAGCAGCTACGAGCAGTACTTC
TRBJ2-3 | TRBV7-9 | . | TRBD2 | CASRPSGWGDTQYF | TGTGCCAGCAGGCCTAGCGGGTGGGGTGATACGCAGTATTTT
TRBJ1-6 | TRBV28 | . | TRBD1 | CASSSGQGYNSPLHF | TGTGCCAGCAGTTCCGGACAGGGATATAATTCACCCCTCCACTTT
TRBJ1-1 | TRBV7-6 | . | TRBD1 | CASSSVEGGALMNTEAFF | TGTGCCAGCAGCTCAGTCGAAGGGGGCGCCTTGATGAACACTGAAGCTTTCTTT
TRBJ1-1 | TRBV12-3/TRBV12-4 | . | . | CASSNDSPKAFF | TGTGCCAGCAGCAACGACTCGCCTAAAGCTTTCTTT
TRBJ1-2 | TRBV2 | once | . | CASREQGFYGYTF | TGTGCCAGCAGGGAACAGGGTTTCTATGGCTACACCTTC
TRBJ1-6 | TRBV28 | . | . | CASSLWLQGAGSSPLHF | TGTGCCAGCAGTTTATGGTTGCAGGGCGCCGGCAGTTCACCCCTCCACTTT
TRBJ2-7 | TRBV6-5 | . | . | CASSYRPGLAREQYF | TGTGCCAGCAGTTATCGGCCAGGGCTGGCTCGCGAGCAGTACTTC
TRBJ2-7 | TRBV5-1 | . | TRBD2 | CASSYGLAGGHGPHEQYF | TGCGCCAGCAGCTACGGACTAGCGGGGGGGCACGGCCCTCACGAGCAGTACTTC
TRBJ2-3 | TRBV5-1 | . | . | CASSRTGSTDTQYF | TGCGCCAGCAGCCGCACAGGGAGCACAGATACGCAGTATTTT
TRBJ2-7 | TRBV5-1 | . | . | CASSLTDEQYF | TGCGCCAGCAGCTTGACTGACGAGCAGTACTTC
TRBJ2-1 | TRBV12-3/TRBV12-4 | . | . | CASSLVDEQFF | TGTGCCAGCAGTTTAGTCGATGAGCAGTTCTTC
TRBJ1-1 | TRBV30 | . | TRBD1 | CAWSDIVGDRVEDTEAFF | TGTGCCTGGAGTGATATAGTGGGGGACAGGGTTGAGGACACTGAAGCTTTCTTT
TRBJ1-5 | TRBV19 | . | . | CASSTGHSSHF | TGTGCCAGTAGTACGGGACATTCTTCGCATTTT
TRBJ2-1 | TRBV7-3 | . | . | CASSLVYNSYNEQFF | TGTGCCAGCAGCTTAGTTTATAACTCCTACAATGAGCAGTTCTTC
TRBJ2-7 | TRBV5-1 | . | . | CASSLDLRRDEQYF | TGCGCCAGCAGCTTGGATCTTCGCAGGGACGAGCAGTACTTC
TRBJ2-6 | TRBV28 | . | TRBD1 | CASSGRPGTGGSGANVLTF | TGTGCCAGCAGTGGAAGGCCTGGGACAGGTGGGTCTGGGGCCAACGTCCTGACTTTC
TRBJ1-1 | TRBV27 | . | TRBD1 | CASSPDRGEAFF | TGTGCCAGCAGCCCAGACAGGGGGGAAGCTTTCTTT
TRBJ1-2 | TRBV10-3 | . | . | CAISESELGANYGYTF | TGTGCCATCAGTGAGTCAGAATTGGGGGCAAACTATGGCTACACCTTC
TRBJ1-5 | TRBV6-5 | . | . | CASRRELGNQPQHF | TGTGCCAGCAGGAGGGAGTTGGGCAATCAGCCCCAGCATTTT
TRBJ2-7 | TRBV30 | . | . | CAWSGGANRPSYEQYF | TGTGCCTGGAGTGGGGGAGCGAACCGACCTTCCTACGAGCAGTACTTC
TRBJ2-7 | TRBV6-2/TRBV6-3 | . | TRBD1 | CASSSGDRSAYEQYF | TGTGCCAGCAGTTCTGGGGACAGGTCGGCCTACGAGCAGTACTTC
TRBJ2-6 | TRBV21-1 | . | . | CASSKLRETSGANVLTF | TGTGCCAGCAGCAAATTGAGGGAAACGTCTGGGGCCAACGTCCTGACTTTC
TRBJ2-7 | TRBV7-2 | . | TRBD2 | CASSISLAGGSYEQYF | TGTGCCAGCAGCATATCGCTAGCGGGGGGTTCCTACGAGCAGTACTTC
TRBJ2-7 | TRBV29-1 | . | . | CSAETGTPTYEQYF | TGCAGCGCCGAGACCGGGACTCCAACCTACGAGCAGTACTTC
TRBJ1-4 | TRBV5-1 | . | . | CASSLEAGNEKLFF | TGCGCCAGCAGCTTGGAGGCGGGTAATGAAAAACTGTTTTTT
TRBJ1-3 | TRBV5-1 | . | TRBD1 | CASSSGQGDGGNTIYF | TGCGCCAGCAGCTCCGGACAGGGGGACGGTGGAAACACCATATATTTT
TRBJ2-3 | TRBV6-1 | . | TRBD2 | CASSALGGGRATDTQYF | TGTGCCAGCAGTGCGTTAGGCGGGGGAAGGGCCACAGATACGCAGTATTTT
TRBJ2-7 | TRBV19 | . | TRBD1 | CASSTTGGNYEQYF | TGTGCCAGTAGTACTACAGGGGGCAACTACGAGCAGTACTTC
TRBJ2-7 | TRBV3-1/TRBV3-2 | . | TRBD1 | CASSPGVLGQGYEQYF | TGTGCCAGCAGCCCAGGGGTCCTGGGACAGGGGTACGAGCAGTACTTC
TRBJ2-7 | TRBV21-1 | . | . | CASSKRLGDRDVDHSSYEQYF | TGTGCCAGCAGCAAAAGATTAGGGGACAGGGATGTGGACCATAGCTCCTACGAGCAGTACTTC
TRBJ1-2 | TRBV6-6 | . | . | CASSYSRWNDYGYTF | TGTGCCAGCAGTTACTCGAGGTGGAACGACTATGGCTACACCTTC
TRBJ2-5 | TRBV4-1 | . | TRBD2 | CASRLSPSGLQETQYF | TGCGCCAGCAGATTGTCCCCTAGCGGCCTCCAAGAGACCCAGTACTTC